This entry concerns a single T cell receptor (beta chain). This sample was included in a study of control samples from healthy donors and cancer patients. The data were produced by immunoSEQ multiplex PCR, yet TCRdb's version contains in-frame clones alone and is incomplete. The data hold some 130,000 clones, with roughly 91% observed a single time. With V trimmed by 4 bases and J by 11 bases, 7 bases remained unmatched. The germline CDR1 and CDR2 sequences are SGHDT and YYEEEE. This CDR3 is built from 12 residues. The sample consisted of PBMCs. The TCR originated in a man aged 50 to 60 with head and neck cancer. The J gene is TRBJ1-1, the V gene TRBV5-6; 8 bases line up with TRBD1. CDR3 nucleotide sequence: TGTGCCAGCAGCATAGACAGGGGTGGGGCTTTCTTT. It yields the protein CASSIDRGGAFF. The whole variable domain, filled in from reference TRBV5-6 and TRBJ1-1, reads DAGVTQSPTHLIKTRGQQVTLRCSPKSGHDTVSWYQQALGQGPQFIFQYYEEEERQRGNFPDRFSGHQFPNYSSELNVNALLLGDSALYLCASSIDRGGAFFGQGTRLTVV.